This T cell receptor (beta chain) was captured in a study of T cells in localized non-small cell lung cancer. Repertoires were generated with immunoSEQ multiplex PCR, while TCRdb's copy carries only in-frame clones and drops some. This sample carries approximately 57,000 clones, 86% of them seen once, and the ten largest clones take over 4%. To note about this clone: Antigen: not known.

The CDR3 has 15 residues. Germline-derived CDR1 and CDR2 are MDHEN and SYDVKM. Trimming cost V 4 bases and J 7 bases; bases outside gene matches: 9. Study results and limitations: Among the tissues sampled, uninvolved adjacent lung had the highest T cell clonality, above tumor. Prolonged overall survival went with higher T cell density in the blood. A median of about 52 clones ranked among the top 100 in tumor appeared in adjacent lung.

The sequence was obtained from a woman aged 35 to 69 with stage I lung adenocarcinoma. The rearrangement links TRBV28 to TRBJ1-4; 7 bases are a match to TRBD1. Sequencing was performed on peripheral blood, taken before any cancer treatment. As DNA, the CDR3 is TGTGCCAGCAGTTACAGGGGACCTTACGTTGAAAAACTGTTTTTT. This codes for CASSYRGPYVEKLFF.